These T cell receptor beta chains were read from a single sample in a study of control samples from healthy donors and cancer patients. Measured with immunoSEQ multiplex PCR; TCRdb has only the in-frame clones, and not every one. The data show 150,000 or so clones, 93% seen once. Material for sequencing was blood. The receptors here all came from a man aged 18-30 years in good health. CDR3s include the opening cysteine and the closing phenylalanine or tryptophan. A D gene is named only where the DNA matches it firmly. Only part of the rows carry a size: once, few, many, or a class if the clone is expanded.

TRBV4-1	.	.	TRBJ1-1	CASSLGGREAFF	TGCGCCAGCAGCCTCGGGGGCCGTGAAGCTTTCTTT
TRBV4-3	TRBD2	.	TRBJ2-3	CASSQGGLAGFTDTQYF	TGCGCCAGCAGCCAAGGAGGACTAGCCGGATTCACAGATACGCAGTATTTT
TRBV6-5	.	.	TRBJ2-2	CASSPDRNTGELFF	TGTGCCAGCAGCCCAGACAGGAACACCGGGGAGCTGTTTTTT
TRBV9	.	.	TRBJ2-1	CASSPVGPYNEQFF	TGTGCCAGCAGCCCGGTGGGGCCCTACAATGAGCAGTTCTTC
TRBV2	.	.	TRBJ2-7	CASRALNYEQYF	TGTGCCAGCAGGGCCCTAAACTACGAGCAGTACTTC
TRBV18	.	.	TRBJ2-5	CASSPLRTEQETQYF	TGTGCCAGCTCACCCCTTAGGACAGAGCAAGAGACCCAGTACTTC
TRBV18	TRBD1	.	TRBJ1-1	CASSLTGARWDTEAFF	TGTGCCAGCTCGCTGACAGGGGCGCGTTGGGACACTGAAGCTTTCTTT
TRBV30	TRBD1	.	TRBJ1-1	CAWSTFRGGNTEAFF	TGTGCCTGGAGTACTTTCAGGGGGGGGAACACTGAAGCTTTCTTT
TRBV3-1/TRBV3-2	TRBD2	.	TRBJ2-3	CASSQAGLAGALDTQYF	TGTGCCAGCAGCCAAGCGGGACTAGCGGGAGCTCTAGATACGCAGTATTTT
TRBV2	TRBD1	.	TRBJ2-7	CASSGQGYEQYF	TGTGCCAGCAGTGGACAGGGCTACGAGCAGTACTTC
TRBV15	.	.	TRBJ1-5	CATSSGPDYSNQPQHF	TGTGCCACCAGCAGCGGTCCGGACTATAGCAATCAGCCCCAGCATTTT
TRBV29-1	.	.	TRBJ2-7	CSVELGYTYEQYF	TGCAGCGTTGAACTGGGATATACCTACGAGCAGTACTTC
TRBV28	TRBD1	.	TRBJ1-5	CASSFLDRQNQPQHF	TGTGCCAGCAGTTTTTTGGACAGGCAAAATCAGCCCCAGCATTTT
TRBV15	TRBD2	.	TRBJ2-2	CAVGELAYTGELFF	TGTGCCGTCGGGGAACTAGCGTACACCGGGGAGCTGTTTTTT
TRBV6-5	.	.	TRBJ1-2	CASHAGAHGYTF	TGTGCCAGCCATGCAGGAGCCCATGGCTACACCTTC
TRBV7-3	.	.	TRBJ2-5	CASSLNGGRETQYF	TGTGCCAGCAGCTTAAATGGGGGACGAGAGACCCAGTACTTC
TRBV2	.	.	TRBJ1-1	CASKTSEELNTEAFF	TGTGCCAGCAAGACGTCAGAGGAATTGAACACTGAAGCTTTCTTT
TRBV18	TRBD1	few	TRBJ1-1	CASSEQRTGGSNTEAFF	TGTGCCAGCTCGGAACAGAGGACAGGGGGATCGAACACTGAAGCTTTCTTT
TRBV30	.	once	TRBJ1-1	CAWKDRLEAFF	TGTGCCTGGAAGGACCGTTTAGAAGCTTTCTTT
TRBV6-5	.	.	TRBJ1-1	CASSYPGRNTEAFF	TGTGCCAGCAGTTACCCGGGACGGAACACTGAAGCTTTCTTT
TRBV7-8	.	.	TRBJ2-3	CASSFNSGNSLTSTDTQYF	TGTGCCAGCAGCTTTAACTCTGGAAACAGCTTGACTAGCACAGATACGCAGTATTTT
TRBV30	.	.	TRBJ1-1	CAWREGLNTEAFF	TGTGCCTGGAGGGAGGGCTTGAACACTGAAGCTTTCTTT
TRBV27	.	.	TRBJ1-4	CASSLGMGEKLFF	TGTGCCAGCAGTTTAGGGATGGGTGAAAAACTGTTTTTT
TRBV14	.	few	TRBJ1-5	CASSLPNQPQHF	TGTGCCAGCAGCCTTCCCAATCAGCCCCAGCATTTT
TRBV5-1	.	.	TRBJ2-2	CASSPTGPGELFF	TGCGCCAGCAGCCCGACAGGACCCGGGGAGCTGTTTTTT
TRBV4-2	.	.	TRBJ2-7	CASSQESAYEQYF	TGTGCCAGCAGCCAAGAGTCAGCCTACGAGCAGTACTTC
TRBV5-5	TRBD1	.	TRBJ1-1	CASGQGNTEAFF	TGTGCCAGCGGACAGGGGAACACTGAAGCTTTCTTT
TRBV23-1	TRBD1	.	TRBJ1-2	CASSHPIRQGWSYGYTF	TGCGCCAGCAGTCATCCGATAAGACAGGGCTGGTCGTATGGCTACACCTTC
TRBV23-1	.	.	TRBJ1-5	CASSGNYSPAEHF	TGCGCCAGCAGTGGGAATTATAGCCCCGCCGAGCATTTT
TRBV30	TRBD1	.	TRBJ1-2	CAWSTGVENGYTF	TGTGCCTGGAGTACAGGGGTCGAAAATGGCTACACCTTC
TRBV10-1	TRBD1	.	TRBJ1-5	CARAITGDIIILPQHF	TGCGCCAGGGCAATCACAGGGGATATCATTATATTGCCCCAGCATTTT
TRBV3-1/TRBV3-2	.	.	TRBJ2-5	CASSQDRLGTQYF	TGTGCCAGCAGCCAAGACAGGTTGGGGACCCAGTACTTC
TRBV4-2	.	.	TRBJ1-1	CASSQDGRSNTEAFF	TGTGCCAGCAGCCAAGATGGCAGGTCGAACACTGAAGCTTTCTTT
TRBV29-1	.	once	TRBJ1-5	CSVKRAGLNQPQHF	TGCAGCGTTAAAAGGGCAGGCCTTAATCAGCCCCAGCATTTT
TRBV30	.	once	TRBJ1-1	CAWSPSGPGAFF	TGTGCCTGGAGTCCTTCCGGCCCGGGGGCTTTCTTT
TRBV11-3	.	.	TRBJ2-2	CASSLEGGELFF	TGTGCCAGCAGCTTAGAGGGCGGGGAGCTGTTTTTT
TRBV19	TRBD1	.	TRBJ1-2	CASRADREYGYTF	TGTGCCAGTAGGGCGGACAGGGAGTATGGCTACACCTTC
TRBV11-2	TRBD2	.	TRBJ2-7	CASSLTAGGISSYEQYF	TGTGCCAGCAGCTTAACTGCGGGGGGAATCAGCTCCTACGAGCAGTACTTC
TRBV14	.	.	TRBJ2-3	CASSPGATDTQYF	TGTGCCAGCAGCCCTGGGGCCACAGATACGCAGTATTTT
TRBV6-5	.	.	TRBJ2-1	CASSYRDGLSYNEQFF	TGTGCCAGCAGTTACCGGGACGGACTCTCCTACAATGAGCAGTTCTTC
TRBV7-2	.	.	TRBJ2-2	CASSFGRATGELFF	TGTGCCAGCAGCTTTGGAAGGGCCACCGGGGAGCTGTTTTTT